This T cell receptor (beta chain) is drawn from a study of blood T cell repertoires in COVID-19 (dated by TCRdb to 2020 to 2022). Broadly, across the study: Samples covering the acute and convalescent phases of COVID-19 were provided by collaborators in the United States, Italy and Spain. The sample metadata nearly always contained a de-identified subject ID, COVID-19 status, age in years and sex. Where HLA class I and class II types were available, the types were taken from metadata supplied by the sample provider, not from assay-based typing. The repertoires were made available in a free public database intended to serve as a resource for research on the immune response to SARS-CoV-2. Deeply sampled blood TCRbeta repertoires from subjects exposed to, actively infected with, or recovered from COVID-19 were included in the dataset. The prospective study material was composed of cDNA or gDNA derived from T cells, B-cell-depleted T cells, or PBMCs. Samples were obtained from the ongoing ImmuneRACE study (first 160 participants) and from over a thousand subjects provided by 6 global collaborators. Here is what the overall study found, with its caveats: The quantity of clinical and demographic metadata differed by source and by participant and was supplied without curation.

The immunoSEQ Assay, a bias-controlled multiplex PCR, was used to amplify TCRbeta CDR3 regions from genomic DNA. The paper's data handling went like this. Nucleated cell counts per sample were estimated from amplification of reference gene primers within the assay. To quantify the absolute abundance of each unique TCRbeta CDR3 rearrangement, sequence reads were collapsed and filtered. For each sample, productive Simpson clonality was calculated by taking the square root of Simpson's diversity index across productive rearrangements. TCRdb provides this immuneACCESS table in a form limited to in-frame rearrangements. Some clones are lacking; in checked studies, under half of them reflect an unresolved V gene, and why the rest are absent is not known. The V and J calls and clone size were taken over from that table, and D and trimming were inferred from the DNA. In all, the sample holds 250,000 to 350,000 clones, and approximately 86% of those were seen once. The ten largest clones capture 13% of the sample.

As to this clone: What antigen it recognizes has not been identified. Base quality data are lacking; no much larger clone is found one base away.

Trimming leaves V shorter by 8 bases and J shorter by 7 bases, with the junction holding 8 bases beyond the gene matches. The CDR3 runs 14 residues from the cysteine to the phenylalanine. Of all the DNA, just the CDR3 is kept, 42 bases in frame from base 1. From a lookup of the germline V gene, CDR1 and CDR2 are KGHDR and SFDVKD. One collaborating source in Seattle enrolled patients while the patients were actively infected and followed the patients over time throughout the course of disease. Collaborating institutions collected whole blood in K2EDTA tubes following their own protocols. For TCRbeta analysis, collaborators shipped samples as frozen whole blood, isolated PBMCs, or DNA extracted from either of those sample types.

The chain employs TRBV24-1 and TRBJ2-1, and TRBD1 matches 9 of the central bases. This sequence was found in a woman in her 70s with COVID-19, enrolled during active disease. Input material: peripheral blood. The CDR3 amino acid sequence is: CATNPGQGYNEQFF. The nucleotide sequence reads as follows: TGTGCCACCAACCCGGGACAGGGTTATAATGAGCAGTTCTTC.